Described below is a single T cell receptor (beta chain) sequence and its context. Its antigen remains unidentified. No much larger clone is present one base from it, and per-base qualities are unavailable. This specimen comes from a study of T cell repertoires in cytomegalovirus infection (dated by TCRdb to about 2019). Regarding the research as a whole: The peptide stimulations were aimed at well-studied HLA-B-restricted epitopes as well as recently identified HLA-C-restricted CMV epitopes, whose presentation resists viral immunomodulation. Donor HLA type was relevant to the analysis, because carriage of CMV infection together with the matching HLA type was indicated by public TCR beta signatures. What the study reported, not specific to this receptor: Carriers of CMV infection plus the relevant HLA type were discriminated by the cumulative frequency of public TCR beta family members in the study cohort and in an independent roughly 370-donor cohort. The ex vivo response was dominated by HLA-C-restricted CMV-specific TCR beta clonotypes, which also provided the single most frequent clonotype in two of eight donors.

The label giving this sample's treatment or condition can be read as: in vitro stimulation with specific CMV peptide epitopes to enrich CMV-specific T cells. Instrument used: Illumina HiSeq 1500. TCRdb ran its own pipeline on the public reads, namely fastp trimming at Q25 and MiXCR clone calling, and kept in-frame beta chains. For every CDR3 protein sequence, its rows merge into one entry that carries the most common genes and DNA. The sample table shows around 310,000 distinct CDR3 sequences, and roughly 29% are seen once. Clones ranked in the top ten supply around 20% of the sample. The CDR3 contains 17 residues, cysteine and phenylalanine counted. Of the read, only the CDR3 DNA is kept; its 51 bases are in frame from base 1. CDR1 and CDR2 (SGHTA, FQGNSA) derive from the germline V gene. Unmatched junction bases come to 13, with V trimmed by 3 bases and J by 6 bases.

The specimen was cultured PBMCs, collected from culture after CMV antigen stimulation. The source is a human donor in good health (CMV status not recorded). Some clones in this sample may be carry-over from other donors' samples. The chain was built from TRBV7-2 and TRBJ2-2, with 7 bases in between that match TRBD2. The CDR3 in this case is CASSFSSGPGGPGELFF. At the DNA level, the sequence is TGTGCCAGCAGCTTTAGTAGCGGGCCTGGGGGTCCCGGGGAGCTGTTTTTT. Extended through the reference TRBV7-2 and TRBJ2-2 proteins, this CDR3 yields the full variable domain: GAGVSQSPSNKVTEKGKDVELRCDPISGHTALYWYRQSLGQGLEFLIYFQGNSAPDKSGLPSDRFSAERTGGSVSTLTIQRTQQEDSAVYLCASSFSSGPGGPGELFFGEGSRLTVL.